The 5 T cell receptor beta chains given below trace back to one sample, sequenced in a study of tumor-infiltrating lymphocytes in primary liver carcinoma. From around 0.5 ug total RNA, TCR beta cDNA was generated with a primer in the constant region. Three nested multiplex PCR rounds of slightly modified ARM-PCR generated TCR beta libraries. PCR rounds one and two used TRBV1-TRBV30 forward primers with a C-beta reverse primer for around 11 cycles each. TCRdb re-called the multiplex PCR reads through MiXCR, storing one row per CDR3 protein. Seen here are 300,000 to 350,000 distinct CDR3 sequences, less than 75% observed once, and the top ten hold approximately 5.9%. The researchers obtained blood RNA from unsorted whole blood and also extracted germline DNA. Sample: peripheral blood. The receptors derive from a man aged 35 to 55 with primary liver carcinoma and hepatitis B virus infection.

This clonotype was recorded only once. An end of the junction does not agree with germline; a read error may underlie this. The rearrangement links TRBV11-2 to TRBJ2-1, with D hard to call. The length of the CDR3 is 15 residues. CDR1 and CDR2 (germline): SGHAT, FQNNGV. The CDR3 DNA reads TGTGCCAGCAGCTCTATGATGGAAGCCTACAATGAGCTGTTCTTC. It encodes CASSSMMEAYNELFF.

The count of this clonotype is one. This chain connects TRBV6-1 to TRBJ2-1, with D maybe TRBD1 (6 bases). Between the trimmed V and J ends, which lost 7 bases and 0 bases, there was a span of 19 bases. CDR3 length: 17 amino acids. Germline values: CDR1 MNHNS, CDR2 SASEGT. The CDR3 loop is CASTPTRGSSSYNEQFF. The CDR3 nucleotides are TGTGCCAGCACCCCCACTAGGGGGAGCAGCTCCTACAATGAGCAGTTCTTC.

Comments on this clonotype: The junction does not match germline at one end; this may be a read error. The chain uses TRBV12-5 and TRBJ1-3; D remains unclear. From germline, CDR1 is LGHNT and CDR2 FRNRAP. The CDR3 spans 13 residues. The CDR3 region is CASSFGPPDTIYF. The CDR3 DNA sequence: TGTGCTAGTAGTTTCGGGCCCCCAGACACCATATATTTT.

On this clonotype: A much larger clone lies one base from this, so it may be a read error. The CDR3 loop reads CASRLRTGAGETHYF. CDR3 nucleotide sequence: TGTGCCAGCAGACTTCGGACAGGGGCCGGAGAGACCCACTACTTC. This chain uses TRBV6-2 or TRBV6-3 with TRBJ2-5, with 9 bases lining up with TRBD1. CDR3 size: 15 residues. CDR1 MNHEY and CDR2 SVGEGT come from the germline V gene.

There are a few counts of this clonotype. This could be a read error, since a much larger clone is one nucleotide away. The chain carries TRBV29-1 and TRBJ2-3; 7 bases are a match to TRBD1. The CDR3 covers 14 residues. From germline, CDR1 is SQVTM and CDR2 ANQGSEA. With 4 bases clipped from V and 5 bases from J, the junction kept 9 bases outside the gene matches. CDR3 bases: TGCAGCGTTGCAGGGGGTGAGGGCATAGATACGCAGTATTTT. Protein product: CSVAGGEGIDTQYF.